Reported below is one T cell receptor beta chain. Its antigen is unidentified. Libraries were prepared by immunoSEQ multiplex PCR; TCRdb keeps only in-frame clonotypes and omits some of them. The data contain 150,000 or so clones, over 85% of them singletons. The data were taken from a study of T cell responses to AZD1222 COVID-19 vaccine. Study findings and constraints: Close to half of all spike-specific TCRs reportedly target regions of the variants that are unmutated. White British people made up most donors, females outnumbered males, and clonal diversity was possibly underestimated. The breadth and depth of Spike-specific TCRs increased once two AZD1222 doses had been given. Across the whole spike, CD4 TCRs peaked at regions 160-218 and 743-854.

The ends lost 4 bases at V and 3 bases at J; junction bases unmatched: 8. Germline V gene sequence: CDR1 SGHRS, CDR2 YFSETQ. The CDR3 consists of 16 residues. The TCR comes from an adult in good health. The chain has TRBV5-1 and TRBJ2-2; 8 nucleotides line up with TRBD2. This specimen consisted of peripheral blood, obtained on day 0 of MenACWY control vaccination. The DNA of the CDR3 is TGCGCCAGCAGCCAGAGCGGGAGATGGGACACCGGGGAGCTGTTTTTT. This codes for CASSQSGRWDTGELFF.